One sample yielded the 22 T cell receptor beta chains listed below, sequenced in a study of cytomegalovirus exposure and HLA in healthy donors. Use of 60 Vbeta and 13 Jbeta primers characterized the PCR. TCRdb's table, derived via immunoSEQ multiplex PCR, lists solely in-frame clones and lacks some. The table has tens of thousands of clones, approximately 79% seen once. Sequencing was done on a sample of PBMCs. These receptors originate from a middle-aged woman in good health and CMV-seropositive.

This clone was recorded once. The gene calls are TRBV6-1 and TRBJ2-5, with TRBD2 matching 8 bases. CDR3 length: 16 amino acids. Trimming took 2 bases from V and 4 from J; bases not matched to a gene: 9. The germline V gene has CDR1 MNHNS and CDR2 SASEGT. CDR3 in DNA: TGTGCCAGCAGTGAAAAGGTGCGGGGGGAACCAGAGACCCAGTACTTC. It codes for CASSEKVRGEPETQYF.

The table lists this clone with a few counts. V and J are TRBV6-1 and TRBJ1-2, with D tentatively TRBD1 (5 bases). Germline lookup yields CDR1 MNHNS and CDR2 SASEGT. CDR3 size: 14 residues. V was cut by 4 bases and J by 2 bases, with 11 bases left in between. The CDR3 DNA is TGTGCCAGCAGTGTGGTCGGGGGGAACTATGGCTACACCTTC. This translates into CASSVVGGNYGYTF.

The CDR3 is CASSIQSGGYGYTF. CDR3 nucleotide sequence: TGTGCCAGTAGTATCCAATCAGGGGGCTATGGCTACACCTTC. The V call is TRBV19, the J call TRBJ1-2; TRBD1 agrees at 7 bases. From germline, CDR1 is LNHDA and CDR2 SQIVND (reference sequence). Unmatched junction bases numbered 5, after V lost 3 bases and J lost 4 bases. The CDR3 is 14 amino acids.

The rearrangement joins TRBV5-1 to TRBJ2-3; 8 bases agree with TRBD2. The trim removed 0 bases at V and 6 bases at J, leaving 3 bases unmatched. The CDR3 is 14 amino acids. Germline V gene data show CDR1 as SGHRS and CDR2 as YFSETQ. This CDR3 is CASSLVGGGDTQYF. DNA of the CDR3: TGCGCCAGCAGCTTGGTTGGCGGGGGGGATACGCAGTATTTT.

The chain joins TRBV5-1 to TRBJ2-3, with TRBD2 as a possible D gene (5 bases). This CDR3 has 15 amino acids. The germline CDR1 and CDR2 sequences are SGHRS and YFSETQ. V was trimmed by 2 bases and J by 2 bases, leaving 12 bases between them. The CDR3 loop reads CASSLEGKYTDTQYF. CDR3 bases: TGCGCCAGCAGCTTAGAGGGTAAATACACAGATACGCAGTATTTT.

The chain couples TRBV7-2 to TRBJ1-4; D remains ambiguous. The CDR3 length is 13 residues. Germline V gene sequence: CDR1 SGHTA, CDR2 FQGNSA. The germline V and J ends were trimmed by 1 base and 13 bases, with 13 bases remaining between them. CDR3 amino acids: CASSLEVGRLLFF. The CDR3 DNA sequence: TGTGCCAGCAGCTTAGAAGTTGGGCGTTTACTGTTTTTT. Complete variable domain (other parts from reference TRBV7-2 and TRBJ1-4): GAGVSQSPSNKVTEKGKDVELRCDPISGHTALYWYRQSLGQGLEFLIYFQGNSAPDKSGLPSDRFSAERTGGSVSTLTIQRTQQEDSAVYLCASSLEVGRLLFFGSGTQLSVL.

The V gene is TRBV5-1, the J gene TRBJ2-2, with 9 bases lining up with TRBD1. CDR1 is SGHRS and CDR2 is YFSETQ in the germline V gene. This CDR3 is built from 17 residues. Trimming cost V 2 bases and J 4 bases; bases outside gene matches: 9. The CDR3 protein is CASSLRPGTGRTGELFF. CDR3 coding DNA: TGCGCCAGCAGCTTACGACCCGGGACAGGGCGCACCGGGGAGCTGTTTTTT.

This clone was counted a few times. As DNA, the CDR3 is TGCGCCAGCAGCCTGACTATGGACAGCGAAAAACTGTTTTTT. This translates into CASSLTMDSEKLFF. J is TRBJ1-4 and V is TRBV5-1; a weak D match, TRBD1 (6 bases). Germline loops: CDR1 SGHRS, CDR2 YFSETQ. This CDR3 has 14 amino acids. Deletions cut 4 bases from V and 8 bases from J, with 15 bases between.

The CDR3 is CASSLSSGYEQYF. The CDR3 coding sequence is TGTGCCAGCAGCTTATCCTCGGGCTACGAGCAGTACTTC. The genes are TRBV7-8 and TRBJ2-7; the D is unclear. CDR1 is SGHVS and CDR2 is FQNEAQ in the germline V gene. CDR3 length: 13 amino acids. V was cut by 2 bases and J by 3 bases, with 8 bases left in between.

V and J are TRBV4-1 and TRBJ1-6; D ambiguous. CDR3 length equals 15 residues. Trimming took 0 bases from V and 8 from J, leaving 11 bases between them. Germline V gene lookup returns CDR1 MGHRA and CDR2 YSYEKL. The CDR3 sequence: CASSQDYSGYSPLHF. The CDR3 nucleotides read TGCGCCAGCAGCCAAGATTACAGCGGTTATTCACCCCTCCACTTT.

This chain uses TRBV30 with TRBJ1-2, with TRBD1 matching over 8 bases. The CDR3 length is 13 residues. With 3 bases clipped from V and 5 bases from J, the junction kept 5 bases outside the gene matches. The germline gives CDR1 GTSNPN, CDR2 SVGIG (reference sequence). The CDR3 DNA is TGTGCCTGGAGGGTGGACAGGGTGTATGGCTACACCTTC. It yields the protein CAWRVDRVYGYTF.

The chain combines TRBV6-1 with TRBJ2-2; 9 bases agree with TRBD1. The CDR3 runs 14 residues. Germline CDR1 and CDR2: MNHNS and SASEGT. With V trimmed by 4 bases and J by 3 bases, 0 bases remained unmatched. CDR3 DNA sequence: TGTGCCAGCAGTGGGACAGGGGACACCGGGGAGCTGTTTTTT. Protein product: CASSGTGDTGELFF.

The chain carries TRBV4-1 and TRBJ1-5; D uncertain. In germline, CDR1 is MGHRA, CDR2 YSYEKL. The germline V and J ends were trimmed by 0 bases and 4 bases, with 10 bases remaining between them. The CDR3 consists of 15 residues. The CDR3 loop reads CASSQDYPYNQPQHF. In nucleotides, the CDR3 is TGCGCCAGCAGCCAAGATTACCCCTATAATCAGCCCCAGCATTTT.

The rearrangement joins TRBV5-1 to TRBJ2-2, with D unclear. V shed 2 bases and J shed 0 bases, with 11 bases lying between them. CDR3 length: 16 amino acids. CDR1 is SGHRS, CDR2 YFSETQ, per germline. The CDR3 DNA sequence: TGCGCCAGCAGCTTAGAGACTCTCGCGAACACCGGGGAGCTGTTTTTT. Translated, it gives CASSLETLANTGELFF.

The chain couples TRBV15 to TRBJ1-6; TRBD1 is a possible D gene (6 bases). Germline loops: CDR1 LNHNV, CDR2 YYDKDF (reference sequence). The CDR3 spans 16 residues. V lost 5 bases, J lost 7 bases, and 18 bases lay in between. CDR3 in DNA: TGTGCCACCAGCTTATACAGGGAAATTTCGAATTCACCCCTCCACTTT. Amino acid sequence: CATSLYREISNSPLHF.

This clone was seen a few times. The genes are TRBV4-1 and TRBJ1-1; 7 nucleotides match TRBD1. The CDR3 contains 15 residues. Germline values: CDR1 MGHRA, CDR2 YSYEKL. The trim removed 2 bases at V and 4 bases at J, leaving 7 bases unmatched. CDR3 in amino acids: CASSQLRGLSTEAFF. The CDR3 DNA follows: TGCGCCAGCAGCCAACTGAGGGGGCTGAGCACTGAAGCTTTCTTT.

This clone was observed once. The V call is TRBV2, the J call TRBJ2-5; 10 positions agree with TRBD2. Losses at the gene ends were 4 bases for V and 3 bases for J; bases not matched to a gene: 11. The germline gives CDR1 SNHLY, CDR2 FYNNEI. CDR3 length: 17 amino acids. In DNA form, the CDR3 reads TGTGCCAGCAGTGTTGGGGCTAGCGGGGGAGAGAAAGAGACCCAGTACTTC. Translating gives CASSVGASGGEKETQYF. The entire variable domain, with the rest obtained from reference TRBV2 and TRBJ2-5, is as follows: EPEVTQTPSHQVTQMGQEVILRCVPISNHLYFYWYRQILGQKVEFLVSFYNNEISEKSEIFDDQFSVERPDGSNFTLKIRSTKLEDSAMYFCASSVGASGGEKETQYFGPGTRLLVL.

The chain has TRBV27 and TRBJ2-7, with D possibly matching TRBD2 (6 bases). The CDR3 runs to 14 residues. Trimming took off 4 bases at V and 4 bases at J, with 14 bases between the two ends. From germline, CDR1 is MNHEY and CDR2 SMNVEV (reference sequence). The CDR3 DNA follows: TGTGCCAGCAGTTGGAGGGGTCGGGAATACGAGCAGTACTTC. Translating it yields CASSWRGREYEQYF.

The chain links TRBV7-8 to TRBJ2-5, with D possibly TRBD2 on 5 matching bases. V gave up 7 bases and J gave up 3 bases, with 18 bases separating them. Germline V gene lookup returns CDR1 SGHVS and CDR2 FQNEAQ. The CDR3 consists of 15 residues. The CDR3 spells CASTEGGIGKETQYF. The CDR3 region has the DNA TGTGCCAGCACCGAGGGTGGCATCGGAAAAGAGACCCAGTACTTC.

This chain connects TRBV30 to TRBJ2-7, with D tentatively TRBD1 (5 bases). Between the trimmed V and J ends, which lost 0 bases and 1 base, there was a span of 13 bases. This CDR3 has 15 amino acids. CDR1 and CDR2 from the germline V gene are GTSNPN and SVGIG (reference sequence). DNA of the CDR3: TGTGCCTGGAGTGTCGGGTCTTCAGGGTCCTACGAGCAGTACTTC. Protein: CAWSVGSSGSYEQYF.

The chain employs TRBV10-3 and TRBJ2-3; TRBD2 agrees at 9 bases. Germline-derived CDR1 and CDR2 are ENHRY and SYGVKD. V was clipped by 0 bases and J by 1 base; unmatched bases: 8. The CDR3 runs to 18 residues. CDR3 coding DNA: TGTGCCATCAGTGAGTCGTCGGCGGGGGGGCTCGGCACAGATACGCAGTATTTT. Its translation: CAISESSAGGLGTDTQYF.

A few counts support this clone. This chain connects TRBV6-5 to TRBJ1-4; 8 positions match TRBD1. From germline, CDR1 is MNHEY and CDR2 SVGAGI. V gave up 6 bases and J gave up 8 bases; unmatched junction bases: 8. This CDR3 spans 14 amino acids. The CDR3 nucleotides are TGTGCCAGCAGGCAGACAGGGGAGGGGGAAAAACTGTTTTTT. Translating it yields CASRQTGEGEKLFF.